The 18 T cell receptor beta chains in this list originate from one sample, sequenced in a study of T-cell reconstitution after alpha-beta-depleted transplantation in children. Unique molecular identifiers featured in how the TCRbeta library was prepared. TCRdb passed the PCR reads through MiXCR, listing each CDR3 protein once. The data contain 420,000 or so distinct CDR3 sequences, around 9.9% of them singletons. Here the sequenced sample was PBMCs from the stem cell graft donor, taken from the stem cell graft. The source is a human donor who donated a stem cell graft to a child with acute myeloid leukemia.

This clonotype was found many times. The chain has TRBV10-3 and TRBJ1-1; 7 nucleotides align to TRBD1. In germline, CDR1 is ENHRY, CDR2 SYGVKD. Germline trimming cut 6 bases from V and 4 bases from J; bases unmatched to any gene: 8. CDR3 length: 14 residues. CDR3 protein: CAIRGQGDGTEAFF. Here the CDR3 DNA reads TGTGCCATCAGGGGGCAGGGGGATGGCACTGAAGCTTTCTTT.

The V and J genes are TRBV5-5 and TRBJ2-1; TRBD2 agrees at 14 bases. The junction had 5 bases not matched to a gene; V was cut back by 4 bases and J by 8 bases. The length of the CDR3 is 15 residues. CDR1 and CDR2 (germline): SGHKS, YYEKEE (reference sequence). The CDR3 nucleotides read TGTGCCAGCAGCCCTGGGACTAGCGGGGGCCATGAGCAGTTCTTC. Translated: CASSPGTSGGHEQFF.

This clonotype was counted ten times or more. The CDR3 loop is CASSEWGIRTIPVGQYF. The CDR3 DNA reads as TGTGCCAGCAGTGAATGGGGGATCAGGACCATCCCCGTAGGGCAGTATTTT. The chain carries TRBV6-1 and TRBJ2-3; D tentatively reads TRBD1 or TRBD2 (5 bases each). Germline lookup yields CDR1 MNHNS and CDR2 SASEGT. The CDR3 covers 17 residues. Trimming left V 2 bases short and J 11 bases short, with 26 bases between.

Ten or more counts support this clonotype. V and J are TRBV5-1 and TRBJ1-1; no reliable D call. CDR1 and CDR2 from the germline V gene are SGHRS and YFSETQ. This CDR3 comprises 14 residues. V dropped 1 base and J dropped 1 base, with 8 bases sitting between them. The CDR3 reads CASSLSPGNTEAFF. The CDR3 DNA reads TGCGCCAGCAGCTTGTCTCCAGGGAACACTGAAGCTTTCTTT.

This clonotype was detected a few times. The chain carries TRBV11-2 and TRBJ1-4; D perhaps matches TRBD1 (5 bases). From germline, CDR1 is SGHAT and CDR2 FQNNGV. The CDR3 runs to 14 residues. V was cut by 5 bases and J by 10 bases, with 17 bases left in between. CDR3 in DNA: TGTGCCAGCAGCATTTCCATGCAGGGACGAAAACTGTTTTTT. Encoded protein: CASSISMQGRKLFF.

This clonotype was picked up many times. The gene calls are TRBV20-1 and TRBJ2-1; 7 positions match TRBD2. The CDR3 has 16 residues. Trimming removed 3 bases from V and 0 bases from J; junction bases left unmatched: 8. CDR1 is DFQATT and CDR2 is SNEGSKA in the germline V gene (reference sequence). As DNA, the CDR3 is TGCAGTGCTAGGGTTAGCGGGTCTGCCTCCTACAATGAGCAGTTCTTC. Amino acids: CSARVSGSASYNEQFF.

The chain joins TRBV7-2 to TRBJ1-5; 7 bases map to TRBD1. Germline CDR1 is SGHTA and CDR2 is FQGNSA. This CDR3 has 16 amino acids. The ends lost 5 bases at V and 0 bases at J; junction bases unmatched: 7. The CDR3 sequence is CASSPHGTDSNQPQHF. The CDR3, as DNA: TGTGCCAGCAGCCCGCACGGGACAGATAGCAATCAGCCCCAGCATTTT. Together with reference TRBV7-2 and TRBJ1-5, the CDR3 gives the full variable domain: GAGVSQSPSNKVTEKGKDVELRCDPISGHTALYWYRQSLGQGLEFLIYFQGNSAPDKSGLPSDRFSAERTGGSVSTLTIQRTQQEDSAVYLCASSPHGTDSNQPQHFGDGTRLSIL.

A few counts support this clonotype. The gene calls are TRBV2 and TRBJ2-3; 8 nucleotides agree with TRBD2. The CDR3 is 13 residues long. CDR1 SNHLY and CDR2 FYNNEI come from the germline V gene. The trim removed 9 bases at V and 3 bases at J, leaving 5 bases unmatched. DNA of the CDR3: TGTGCCAGTCCGGGACTAGTAACAGATACGCAGTATTTT. It encodes CASPGLVTDTQYF.

V and J are TRBV7-2 and TRBJ1-2; TRBD1 might be the D (5 bases). The CDR3 spans 14 residues. The germline V gene encodes CDR1 SGHTA and CDR2 FQGNSA. The ends were cut back, 3 bases at V and 8 bases at J, with 16 bases in the middle. The CDR3 sequence: CASSLYNQGWGYTF. The DNA of the CDR3 is TGTGCCAGCAGCTTGTATAACCAGGGATGGGGCTACACCTTC.

The chain recombines TRBV20-1 with TRBJ2-7; 7 nucleotides agree with TRBD1. V dropped 4 bases and J dropped 2; count of bases not matched to a gene: 8. CDR1 and CDR2 (germline): DFQATT, SNEGSKA (reference sequence). There are 14 residues in the CDR3. CDR3 loop: CSAIKMTGTYEQYF. The DNA for the CDR3 is TGCAGTGCTATCAAAATGACAGGGACCTACGAGCAGTACTTC.

This clonotype turned up a few times. The chain combines TRBV29-1 with TRBJ2-5; 9 bases are a match to TRBD1. The ends lost 7 bases at V and 0 bases at J; junction bases unmatched: 6. The CDR3 sequence is 14 residues long. From germline, CDR1 is SQVTM and CDR2 ANQGSEA. CDR3: CSARTGVNQETQYF. The CDR3 DNA is TGCAGCGCCCGGACAGGGGTAAACCAAGAGACCCAGTACTTC.

The rearrangement links TRBV7-2 to TRBJ2-5; 10 nucleotides agree with TRBD2. There are 16 residues in the CDR3. Trimming at V came to 3 bases and at J to 5 bases, leaving 9 bases not matched to a gene. Germline CDR1 and CDR2: SGHTA and FQGNSA. This CDR3 is CASSFSSSGGWETQYF. The DNA for the CDR3 is TGTGCCAGCAGCTTTAGCTCTAGCGGGGGCTGGGAGACCCAGTACTTC.

This clonotype occurred once. Its ends do not fully match the called genes, so a read error is possible. The CDR3 DNA follows: TGCAGCGTTGAAGATCGGAACAGGGACTATGGCTACCCCTTC. The encoded protein is CSVEDRNRDYGYPF. The chain employs TRBV29-1 and TRBJ1-2; possibly TRBD1 for D (6 bases). Germline loops: CDR1 SQVTM, CDR2 ANQGSEA. The CDR3 sequence is 14 residues long.

For the CDR3, the DNA is TGTGCCAGCAGTGAAGCGCAGGACGCCGACTACGAGCAGTACGTC. Residues: CASSEAQDADYEQYV. The gene calls are TRBV6-1 and TRBJ2-7; D unclear. CDR3 length: 15 amino acids. Germline CDR1 reads MNHNS; CDR2 reads SASEGT. Trimming removed 0 bases at V and 3 bases at J, with 12 bases between.

DNA of the CDR3: TGCAGTGCTAGAGATGCCCAGGGCGTCATGAACACTGAAGCTTTCTTT. Translated, it gives CSARDAQGVMNTEAFF. The chain carries TRBV20-1 and TRBJ1-1; D is possibly TRBD1 (5 bases). Germline V lookup: CDR1 DFQATT, CDR2 SNEGSKA (reference sequence). The CDR3 is made up of 16 amino acids. Trimming pared 0 bases from V and 0 bases from J, leaving 14 bases between.

The chain links TRBV6-1 to TRBJ1-5, with D possibly being TRBD1 (5 bases). V dropped 7 bases and J dropped 5 bases, with 12 bases sitting between them. The CDR3 extends over 13 amino acids. Germline assignment: CDR1 MNHNS and CDR2 SASEGT. CDR3 in amino acids: CASTEGTDQPQHF. The CDR3 DNA sequence: TGTGCCAGCACCGAAGGGACGGATCAGCCCCAGCATTTT.

This clonotype was counted between two and nine times. This rearrangement joins TRBV5-1 to TRBJ2-5, with 7 bases fitting TRBD1. Trimming removed 0 bases from V and 5 bases from J; junction bases left unmatched: 7. The germline V gene has CDR1 SGHRS and CDR2 YFSETQ. The CDR3 runs 15 residues. CDR3 residues: CASSLGGRGIETQYF. The CDR3 DNA sequence: TGCGCCAGCAGCTTGGGTGGCAGGGGGATTGAGACCCAGTACTTC.

This chain links TRBV18 with TRBJ2-2; TRBD1 or TRBD2 may be the D gene (5 bases each). Germline V gene lookup returns CDR1 KGHSH and CDR2 LQKENI. Trimming left V 0 bases short and J 0 bases short, with 8 bases between. CDR3 length: 16 residues. The CDR3 region is CASSPPGTSNTGELFF. In nucleotides, the CDR3 is TGTGCCAGCTCACCACCCGGGACCTCGAACACCGGGGAGCTGTTTTTT.